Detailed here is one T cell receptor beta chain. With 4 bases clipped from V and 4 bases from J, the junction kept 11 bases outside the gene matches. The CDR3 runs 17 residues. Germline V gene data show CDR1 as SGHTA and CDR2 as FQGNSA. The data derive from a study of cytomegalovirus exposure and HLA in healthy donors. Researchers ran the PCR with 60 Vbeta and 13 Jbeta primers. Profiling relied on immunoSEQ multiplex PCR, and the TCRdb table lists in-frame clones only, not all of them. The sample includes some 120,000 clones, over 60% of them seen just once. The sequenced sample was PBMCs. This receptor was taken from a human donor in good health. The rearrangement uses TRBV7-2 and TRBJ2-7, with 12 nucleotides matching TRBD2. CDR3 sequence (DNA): TGTGCCAGCAGCTCGGTCTCACTAGCGGGGGGCCCTTACGAGCAGTACTTC. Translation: CASSSVSLAGGPYEQYF.